This T cell receptor beta chain was captured by sequencing in a study of T cells in Graves' hyperthyroidism and ophthalmopathy (dated by TCRdb to between 2018 and 2021). As for the study more broadly: Peripheral blood samples were taken at initial diagnosis, before any treatment was given. To identify distinguishing TCR V-J signatures, a discovery cohort of around 100 patients was used, comprising under 45 with Graves' ophthalmopathy and around 57 with stable Graves' hyperthyroidism. An independent validation cohort of around 20 hyperthyroidism patients and approximately 15 patients who later progressed to ophthalmopathy tested prospective prediction of ophthalmopathy. The 75 to 100 discovery patients were randomly split 7:3 into training and test sets. In addition, the study compared T-cell repertoires in thyroid tissue and in blood from five or six Graves' hyperthyroidism patients. After sampling, hyperthyroidism patients received methimazole starting at 30 mg daily, and ophthalmopathy patients received high-dose intravenous methylprednisolone. TCR Vbeta CDR3 sequencing of 130 to 150 peripheral blood samples (fewer than 45 ophthalmopathy, 75 or so hyperthyroidism and some 17 progressor patients) is reported in the paper. Findings and caveats that apply to the study as a whole: In validation, the model predicted progression to ophthalmopathy with 65% to 71% sensitivity and roughly 72% specificity, a median of about 6.7 months before onset. Most expanded thyroid clonotypes (frequency above 0.001) were also detected in blood, suggesting blood repertoires may reflect thyroid immune responses. Sample size was not statistically predetermined, and blinding of investigators to group allocation was not performed. Ophthalmopathy was separated from stable hyperthyroidism by a 13 V-J signature model, with about 88% sensitivity and around 81% specificity obtained in cross-validation and 80%/75% obtained in testing.

V is shortened by 3 bases, J by 1 base, and the region joining them spans 8 bases. CDR1 and CDR2 are drawn from the germline V gene: SGDLS, YYNGEE. From the cysteine through the phenylalanine, the CDR3 covers 15 amino acids. Only CDR3 DNA is held: 45 bases, read in frame from base 1. Only a few counts were recorded for this clonotype. Which antigen it targets is not known. No quality values exist for individual bases; no much larger clone is one base distant. Ophthalmopathy patients had moderately to severely active disease, Clinical Activity Score of at least 3, NOSPECS grade of at least 4, and duration under 3 months. The study excluded patients with uncontrolled infections, other autoimmune diseases, pregnancy or lactation. Diagnoses were based on clinical symptoms, serum thyroxine and TRAb, thyroid ultrasound and orbital computed tomography. PBMCs were isolated from more than 8 ml of fresh peripheral blood by Ficoll-Paque density gradient centrifugation. Trizol reagent was used to extract total RNA, and RNA quality was then checked on an Agilent 2100 Bioanalyzer.

The TCR beta CDR3 regions were amplified from the RNA transcripts. The first round of RT-PCR for the TCR CDR3 was performed with the HTBI primer set and the Qiagen OneStep RT-PCR kit. Libraries were constructed in a second round of multiplex PCR, after which size selection and purification were performed. Libraries were sequenced paired-end with 100 bp reads on an Illumina HiSeq2000. Regarding the original processing steps: SOAPnuke was used to process the raw data, removing reads that contained adapters or uncalled bases, had a mean Phred below 15, or lacked an exact match to the constant primer or identifier. High-quality paired reads were merged with COPE v1.2.5, and unique nucleotide sequences were defined as clonotypes. Clonotypes were aligned to IMGT TRBV, TRBD and TRBJ reference segments using MiTCR v1.1. The analysis was restricted to V-J combinations with a frequency above 0.0001, which together covered 99.2% of the repertoires. A TCS score was defined as the ratio of F50 (clonal expansion) to E x V (chaos), with BLOSUM62-based TCRdist applied between CDR3 peptides within each V-J. Welch's t-statistics and random forest reduced roughly 530 V-J features to roughly 13, which were used in a naive Bayes classifier (R e1071). TCRdb took the public reads, trimmed them with fastp at Q25, ran MiXCR for clone calling and kept in-frame beta chains. Each CDR3 protein appears once, grouped with its most common genes and DNA. The V and J calls, along with clone size, are taken from TCRdb and not from the paper's own processing. This sample comprises some 300,000 distinct CDR3 sequences, approximately 18% of them detected only once. In total, the top ten clones hold 39% of the sample.

Source material: blood. This chain is built from TRBV9 and TRBJ2-6, with the identity of the D gene unclear. This TCR came from a man aged 50 to 60 with Graves' ophthalmopathy. The nucleotide sequence is given as TGTGCCAGCAGCGCTCGAGATTCTGGGGCCAACGTCCTGACTTTC. It encodes CASSARDSGANVLTF. Supplemented by the reference TRBV9 and TRBJ2-6 proteins around the CDR3, the complete variable domain is DSGVTQTPKHLITATGQRVTLRCSPRSGDLSVYWYQQSLDQGLQFLIQYYNGEERAKGNILERFSAQQFPDLHSELNLSSLELGDSALYFCASSARDSGANVLTFGAGSRLTVL.